This T cell receptor beta chain was captured in a study of cytomegalovirus exposure and HLA in healthy donors. The PCR had 60 Vbeta and 13 Jbeta primers. Measured with immunoSEQ multiplex PCR; TCRdb has only the in-frame clones, and not every one. The sample has around 63,000 clones. Whole-study results and caveats: V- and J-gene trimming in TCR beta was tied to a missense DCLRE1C variant by an analysis performed later.

From germline, CDR1 is SQVTM and CDR2 ANQGSEA. Trimming removed 6 bases from V and 5 bases from J, with 23 bases in between. CDR3 length: 15 residues. Each donor was healthy, and each was a bone marrow donor. As concerns this clone: Its antigen is unidentified.

The chain links TRBV29-1 to TRBJ2-7; D is perhaps TRBD2 (5 bases). This sequence was found in a woman in her 30s in good health and CMV-seronegative. Source material: PBMCs. CDR3 in DNA: TGCAGCGTCCACGTCGCGGGTTTTGGTCGCGACGAGCAGTACTTC. Translation gives CSVHVAGFGRDEQYF.